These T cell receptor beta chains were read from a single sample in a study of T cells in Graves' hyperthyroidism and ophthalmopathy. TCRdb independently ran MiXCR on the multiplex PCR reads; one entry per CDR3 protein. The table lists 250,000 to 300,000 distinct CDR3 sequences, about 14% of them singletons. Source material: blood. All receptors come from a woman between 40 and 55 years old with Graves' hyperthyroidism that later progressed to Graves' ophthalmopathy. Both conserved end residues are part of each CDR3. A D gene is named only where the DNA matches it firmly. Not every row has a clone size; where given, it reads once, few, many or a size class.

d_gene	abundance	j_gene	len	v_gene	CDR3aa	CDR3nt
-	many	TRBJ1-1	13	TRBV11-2	CASSFEVNTEAFF	TGTGCCAGCAGCTTCGAAGTGAACACTGAAGCTTTCTTT
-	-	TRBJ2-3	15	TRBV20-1	CSARSPQGYGDTQYF	TGCAGTGCTAGAAGTCCGCAGGGGTATGGAGATACGCAGTATTTT
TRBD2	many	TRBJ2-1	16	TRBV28	CASSETSALRRGEQFF	TGTGCCAGCAGTGAAACTAGCGCCCTCCGGAGAGGTGAGCAGTTCTTC
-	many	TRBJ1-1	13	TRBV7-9	CASSLGPRTEAFF	TGTGCCAGCAGCTTAGGGCCCCGGACTGAAGCTTTCTTT
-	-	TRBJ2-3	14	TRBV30	CAWVAAPHTDTQYF	TGTGCCTGGGTGGCGGCGCCCCATACAGATACGCAGTATTTT
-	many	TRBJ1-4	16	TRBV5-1	CASSQPLGATNEKLFF	TGCGCCAGCAGCCAACCCTTGGGTGCGACTAATGAAAAACTGTTTTTT
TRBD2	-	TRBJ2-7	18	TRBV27	CASKASGTSGRPTYEQYF	TGTGCCAGCAAAGCATCCGGGACTAGCGGGAGGCCAACATACGAGCAGTACTTC
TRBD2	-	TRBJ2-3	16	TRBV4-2	CASSQGLAASTDTQYF	TGTGCCAGCAGCCAGGGACTAGCCGCTAGCACAGATACGCAGTATTTT
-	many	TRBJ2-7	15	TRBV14	CASSSDRDILYEQYF	TGTGCCAGCAGCTCTGACCGGGACATCTTATACGAGCAGTACTTC
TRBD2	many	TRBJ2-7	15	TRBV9	CASSVASGSVYEQYF	TGTGCCAGCAGCGTAGCTAGCGGGAGCGTCTACGAGCAGTACTTC
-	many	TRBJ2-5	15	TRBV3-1	CASSQDEVFQETQYF	TGTGCCAGCAGCCAAGATGAGGTCTTCCAAGAGACCCAGTACTTC
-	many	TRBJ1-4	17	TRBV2	CASSEALNTVDGEKLFF	TGTGCCAGCAGTGAAGCCTTGAATACAGTGGATGGTGAAAAACTGTTTTTT
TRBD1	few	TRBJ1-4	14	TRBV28	CAGSLDREDEKLFF	TGTGCCGGCAGTTTGGACAGGGAGGATGAAAAACTGTTTTTT
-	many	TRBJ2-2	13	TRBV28	CASSLVETGELFF	TGTGCCAGCAGCCTTGTGGAAACCGGGGAGCTGTTTTTT
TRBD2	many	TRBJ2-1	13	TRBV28	CASSFRGLFEQFF	TGTGCCAGCAGTTTCCGGGGACTATTCGAGCAGTTCTTC
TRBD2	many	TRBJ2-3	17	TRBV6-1	CASSKGKAGGGTDTQYF	TGTGCCAGCTCAAAGGGGAAGGCGGGAGGTGGGACAGATACGCAGTATTTT
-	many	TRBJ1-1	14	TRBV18	CASSPRGQDTEAFF	TGTGCCAGCTCACCACGGGGGCAGGACACTGAAGCTTTCTTT
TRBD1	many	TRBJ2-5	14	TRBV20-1	CSAIDRGLEETQYF	TGCAGTGCTATAGACAGGGGGTTAGAAGAGACCCAGTACTTC
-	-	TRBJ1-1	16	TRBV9	CASSVSGQSEDTEAFF	TGTGCCAGCAGCGTAAGCGGACAGAGTGAGGACACTGAAGCTTTCTTT
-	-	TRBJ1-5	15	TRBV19	CASSIRTGGNQPQHF	TGTGCCAGTAGTATCCGTACAGGTGGCAATCAGCCCCAGCATTTT
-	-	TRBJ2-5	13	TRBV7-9	CASTRGMMETQYF	TGTGCCAGCACTAGGGGAATGATGGAGACCCAGTACTTC
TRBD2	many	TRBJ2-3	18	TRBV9	CASSDPIGSGRAPDTQYF	TGTGCCAGCAGCGACCCCATTGGAAGCGGGAGGGCCCCAGATACGCAGTATTTT
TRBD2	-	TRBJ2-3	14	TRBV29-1	CSVRLAGGVDTQYF	TGCAGCGTTCGACTAGCGGGAGGGGTAGATACGCAGTATTTT
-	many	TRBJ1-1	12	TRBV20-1	CSAPSGWTEAFF	TGCAGTGCTCCCTCGGGTTGGACTGAAGCTTTCTTT
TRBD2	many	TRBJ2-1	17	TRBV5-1	CASSLVLLAGVQNEQFF	TGCGCCAGCAGCTTGGTTTTGCTAGCGGGAGTACAAAATGAGCAGTTCTTC
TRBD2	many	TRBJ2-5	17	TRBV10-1	CASSESRLAGGVETQYF	TGCGCCAGCAGTGAGTCAAGACTAGCGGGAGGGGTTGAGACCCAGTACTTC
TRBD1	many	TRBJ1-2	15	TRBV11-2	CASSSLSQGARGYTF	TGTGCCAGCAGCTCTCTTAGCCAGGGGGCGCGGGGCTACACCTTC
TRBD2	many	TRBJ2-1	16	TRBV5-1	CASSQGTSGSYNEQFF	TGCGCCAGCAGCCAAGGGACTAGCGGGTCCTACAATGAGCAGTTCTTC
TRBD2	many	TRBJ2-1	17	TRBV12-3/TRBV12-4	CASSFSGTSGRSTEQFF	TGTGCCAGCAGTTTTTCAGGGACTAGCGGGAGGTCGACTGAGCAGTTCTTC